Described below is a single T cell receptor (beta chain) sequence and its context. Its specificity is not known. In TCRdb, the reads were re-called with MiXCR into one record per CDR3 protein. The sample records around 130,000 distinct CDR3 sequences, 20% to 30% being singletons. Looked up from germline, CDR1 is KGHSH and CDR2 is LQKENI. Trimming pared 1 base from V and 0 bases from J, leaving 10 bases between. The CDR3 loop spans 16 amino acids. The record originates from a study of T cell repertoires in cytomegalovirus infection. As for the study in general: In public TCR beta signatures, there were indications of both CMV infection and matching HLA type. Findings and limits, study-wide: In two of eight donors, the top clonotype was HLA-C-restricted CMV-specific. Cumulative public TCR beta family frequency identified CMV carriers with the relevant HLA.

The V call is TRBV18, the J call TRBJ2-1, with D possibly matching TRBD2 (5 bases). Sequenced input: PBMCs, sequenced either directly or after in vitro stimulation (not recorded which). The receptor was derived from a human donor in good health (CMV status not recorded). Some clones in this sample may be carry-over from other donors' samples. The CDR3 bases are TGTGCCAGCTCACCACTGAGACGGGACTCCTACAATGAGCAGTTCTTC. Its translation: CASSPLRRDSYNEQFF.